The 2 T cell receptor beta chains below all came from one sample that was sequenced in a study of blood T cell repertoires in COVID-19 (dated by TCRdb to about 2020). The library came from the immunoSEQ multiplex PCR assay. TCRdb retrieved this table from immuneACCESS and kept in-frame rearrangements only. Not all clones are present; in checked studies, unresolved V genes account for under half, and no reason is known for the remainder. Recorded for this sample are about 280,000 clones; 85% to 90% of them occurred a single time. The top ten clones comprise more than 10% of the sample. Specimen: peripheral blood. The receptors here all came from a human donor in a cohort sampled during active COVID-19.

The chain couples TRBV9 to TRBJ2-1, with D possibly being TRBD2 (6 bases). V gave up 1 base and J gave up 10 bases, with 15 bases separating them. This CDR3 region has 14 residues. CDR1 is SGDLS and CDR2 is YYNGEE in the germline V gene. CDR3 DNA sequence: TGTGCCAGCAGCGTACTGGGACTGGCTCAAGAGCAGTTCTTC. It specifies CASSVLGLAQEQFF.

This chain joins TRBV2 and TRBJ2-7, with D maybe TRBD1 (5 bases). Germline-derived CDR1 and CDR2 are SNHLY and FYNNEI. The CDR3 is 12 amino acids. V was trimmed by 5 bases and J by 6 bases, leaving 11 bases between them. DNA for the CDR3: TGTGCCAGCAGTCAGGGTGAACTCGAGCAGTACTTC. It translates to CASSQGELEQYF.